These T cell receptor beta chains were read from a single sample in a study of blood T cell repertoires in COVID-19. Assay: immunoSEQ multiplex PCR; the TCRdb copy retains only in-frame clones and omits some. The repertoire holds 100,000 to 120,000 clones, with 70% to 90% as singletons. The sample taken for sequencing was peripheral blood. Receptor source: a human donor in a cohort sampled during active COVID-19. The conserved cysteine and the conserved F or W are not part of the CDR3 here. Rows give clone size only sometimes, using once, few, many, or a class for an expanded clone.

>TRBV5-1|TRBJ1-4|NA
ASSHGTGLREKLF
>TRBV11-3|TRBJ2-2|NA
ASRLGAGGTNTGELF
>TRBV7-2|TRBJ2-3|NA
ASSLQSSGTSTDTQY
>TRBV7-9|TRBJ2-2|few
ASSATENTGELF
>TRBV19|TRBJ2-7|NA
ASSRGADYEQY
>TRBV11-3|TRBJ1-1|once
ASSNAGSGNTEAF
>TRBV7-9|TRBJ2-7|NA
ASSLLGDEQY
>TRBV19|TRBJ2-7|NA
ASSIGDSDSYEQY
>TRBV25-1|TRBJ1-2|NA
ASSAPGGDGYT
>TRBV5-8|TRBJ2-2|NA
ASSLNAGTGNTGELF
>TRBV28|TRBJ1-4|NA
ASSLRAWEKLF
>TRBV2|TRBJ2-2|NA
ASRDRASTGELF
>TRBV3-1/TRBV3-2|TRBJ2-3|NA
ASSQEGLAGPDTQY
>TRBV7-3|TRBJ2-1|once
ASSLADSYNEQF
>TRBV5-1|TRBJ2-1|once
ASSANRGGNEQF
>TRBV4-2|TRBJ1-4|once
ASSLTPGQLVATNEKLF
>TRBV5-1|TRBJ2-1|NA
ASSLAGRSSYNEQF
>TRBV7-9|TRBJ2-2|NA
ASSTGQGGAGELF
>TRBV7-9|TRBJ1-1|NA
ASQLTGSTEAF
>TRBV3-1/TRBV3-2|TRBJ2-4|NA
ASSQALTSGGGDIQY
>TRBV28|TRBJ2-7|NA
ASTSVQGSDEQY
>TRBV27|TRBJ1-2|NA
ASSPQPVRWSYGYT
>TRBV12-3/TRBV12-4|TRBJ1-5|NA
ASSGQSNQPQH
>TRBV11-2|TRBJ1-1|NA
ASSLTGTAVGAF
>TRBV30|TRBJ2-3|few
AWGTGSTDTQY
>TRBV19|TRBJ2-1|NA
ASSGGTRVYNEQF
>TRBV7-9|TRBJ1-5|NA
ASSLDSQPQH
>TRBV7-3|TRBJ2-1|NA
ASSPGSYNEQF
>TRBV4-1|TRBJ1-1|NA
ASSPRTGGRETEAF
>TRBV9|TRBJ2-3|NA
ASSVGRGGGTDTQY
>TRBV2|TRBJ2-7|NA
ASSEATGQGRY
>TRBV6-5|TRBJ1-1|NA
ASSPRPGQNTEAF
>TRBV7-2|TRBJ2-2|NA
ASSLGSGNAGELF
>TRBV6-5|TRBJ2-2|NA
ASSLASVRTGELF
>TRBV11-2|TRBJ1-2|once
ASSPSRVFSGYGYT
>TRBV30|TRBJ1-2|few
AWTTQVGYGYT
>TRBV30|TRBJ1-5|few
AWRQGFNQPQH
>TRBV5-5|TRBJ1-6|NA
ASSEDRDGSPLH
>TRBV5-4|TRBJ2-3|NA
ASSLRGGRGADTQY
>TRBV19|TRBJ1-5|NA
ASSIGWTGSQPQH
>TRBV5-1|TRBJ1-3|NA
ASSLGGGRNSGNTIY
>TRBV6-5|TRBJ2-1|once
ASSYDRAGEQF
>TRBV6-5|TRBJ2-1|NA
ASSYSGGQYNEQF
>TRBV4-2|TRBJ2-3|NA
ASREDSTDTQY
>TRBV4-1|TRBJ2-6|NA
ASSQQDSRTGANVLT
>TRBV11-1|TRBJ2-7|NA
ASSLQGQGSYEQY
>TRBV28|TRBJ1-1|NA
ASSRDARGAIAF
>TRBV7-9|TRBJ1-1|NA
ASSSRENTEAF
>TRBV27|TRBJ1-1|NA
ASSRNVRQGNTEAF
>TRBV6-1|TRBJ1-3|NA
ASSDLGQRGNTIY
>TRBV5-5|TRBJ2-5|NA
ASSIHDRREETQY
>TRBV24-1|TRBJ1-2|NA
ATSESGQSYGYT
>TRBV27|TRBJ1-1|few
ASSYRRLNTEAF